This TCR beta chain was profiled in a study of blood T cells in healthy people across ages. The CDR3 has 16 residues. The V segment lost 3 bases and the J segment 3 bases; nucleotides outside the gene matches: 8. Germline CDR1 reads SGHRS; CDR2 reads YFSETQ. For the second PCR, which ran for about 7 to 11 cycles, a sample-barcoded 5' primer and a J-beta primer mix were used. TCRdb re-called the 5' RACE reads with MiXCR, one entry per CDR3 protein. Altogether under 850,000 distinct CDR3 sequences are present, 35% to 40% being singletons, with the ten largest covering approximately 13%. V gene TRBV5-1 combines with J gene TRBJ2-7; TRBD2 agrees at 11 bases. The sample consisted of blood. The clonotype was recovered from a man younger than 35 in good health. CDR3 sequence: CASSWGASGRNYEQYF. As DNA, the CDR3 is TGCGCCAGCAGCTGGGGGGCTAGCGGGAGGAACTACGAGCAGTACTTC.